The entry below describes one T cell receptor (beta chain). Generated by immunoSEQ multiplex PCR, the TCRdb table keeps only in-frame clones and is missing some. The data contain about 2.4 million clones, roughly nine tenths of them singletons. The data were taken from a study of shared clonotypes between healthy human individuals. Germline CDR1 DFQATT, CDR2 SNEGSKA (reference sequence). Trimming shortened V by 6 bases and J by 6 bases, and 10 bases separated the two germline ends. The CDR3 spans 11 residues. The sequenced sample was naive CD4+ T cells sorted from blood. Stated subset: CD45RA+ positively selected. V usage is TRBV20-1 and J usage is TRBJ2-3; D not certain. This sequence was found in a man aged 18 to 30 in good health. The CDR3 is CSANFVDTQYF. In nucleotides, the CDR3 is TGCAGTGCAAACTTTGTGGATACGCAGTATTTT.